What follows is one T cell receptor beta chain and its context. The CDR3 sequence is 18 residues long. V dropped 5 bases and J dropped 0 bases, with 19 bases sitting between them. Germline CDR1 is SGHVS and CDR2 is FQNEAQ. The method was immunoSEQ multiplex PCR; TCRdb's version includes in-frame clones alone and lacks a portion of them. The table shows tens of thousands of clones, with around nine tenths occurring only once. These data originate in a study of control samples from healthy donors and cancer patients. The receptor was isolated from a man aged 50-60 years in good health. Sequencing was done on a sample of blood. The V and J genes are TRBV7-8 and TRBJ2-2; D is perhaps TRBD2 (5 bases). CDR3 bases: TGTGCCAGCAGCGCCAAAGGACTGGACTTTTCGAACACCGGGGAGCTGTTTTTT. This encodes CASSAKGLDFSNTGELFF.